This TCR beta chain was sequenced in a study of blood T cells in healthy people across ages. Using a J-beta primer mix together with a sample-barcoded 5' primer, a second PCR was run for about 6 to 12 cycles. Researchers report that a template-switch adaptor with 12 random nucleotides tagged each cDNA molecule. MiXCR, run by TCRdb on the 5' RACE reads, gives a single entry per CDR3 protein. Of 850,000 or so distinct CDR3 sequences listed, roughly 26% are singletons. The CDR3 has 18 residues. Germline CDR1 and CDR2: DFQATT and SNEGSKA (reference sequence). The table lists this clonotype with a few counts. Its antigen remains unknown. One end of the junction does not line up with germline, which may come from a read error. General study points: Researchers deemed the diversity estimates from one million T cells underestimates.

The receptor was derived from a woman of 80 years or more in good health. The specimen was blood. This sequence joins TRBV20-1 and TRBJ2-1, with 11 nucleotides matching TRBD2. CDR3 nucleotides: TGCAGTGCTAGAGATGAGGTAGCGGGGGGGCTGTGGGGCAATGGGCAGTTCTTC. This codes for CSARDEVAGGLWGNGQFF.